This T cell receptor (beta chain) was recorded in a study of vaccination and CD4 T cells after COVID-19. Study in general: The convalescents were made up of six males and four females, two of whom were Hispanic.

This clonotype was seen a few times. Its antigen is as yet unknown. At the Johns Hopkins FTIC core, DNA taken from cultured CD4+ T cells was sequenced by way of the Oncomine TCR Beta short-read assay. Genomic DNA from cultured CD4+ T cells was extracted. A single record per CDR3 protein comes from TCRdb applying MiXCR to the PCR reads. This sample has around 13,000 distinct CDR3 sequences, with approximately 50% found just once. The CDR3 has 15 amino acids. Trimming removed 6 bases from V and 0 bases from J, with 15 bases in between. The germline gives CDR1 DFQATT, CDR2 SNEGSKA (reference sequence). Treatment in this sample: roughly ten-day PBMC culture with coronavirus spike peptide pools or control peptides (ViraFEST assay).

The chain joins TRBV20-1 to TRBJ1-3; a possible D gene is TRBD1 (6 bases). The receptor's source is a human donor who had recovered from COVID-19. Sequenced: CD4+ T cells from blood, cultured in vitro. CDR3 bases: TGCAGTGCGCAACAGGGACTTGTCTCTGGAAACACCATATATTTT. Translation: CSAQQGLVSGNTIYF.